The 5 T cell receptor beta chains given below trace back to one sample, sequenced in a study of tumor and adjacent non-tumor tissue in lung cancer. TCRbeta libraries were built with three rounds of nested PCR, modified from ARM-PCR. Each CDR3 protein is one row after TCRdb ran MiXCR on the multiplex PCR reads. The data contain around 120,000 distinct CDR3 sequences, approximately 66% of them singletons. The template was RNA from unsorted bulk tissue. Sequencing was done on a sample of lung tumor tissue. These receptors all stem from a man aged 30 to 45 with non-small cell lung cancer.

Concerning this clonotype: Given the absence of the conserved phenylalanine or tryptophan at the CDR3 end, a read error is likely. No DNA is shown, since the ends of the CDR3 on it are uncertain; the CDR3 is the one TCRdb lists. The J gene is TRBJ1-2, the V gene TRBV29-1; the table assigns TRBD1, which was not confirmed against the DNA. The germline V gene encodes CDR1 SQVTM and CDR2 ANQGSEA. The CDR3 has 15 residues if both end residues are counted. CDR3 loop: CSVWTRATFNYGYTL.

The chain employs TRBV11-2 and TRBJ2-7; 9 bases are shared with TRBD1. Unmatched junction bases numbered 13, after V lost 3 bases and J lost 10 bases. Germline-derived CDR1 and CDR2 are SGHAT and FQNNGV. The CDR3 is 15 residues long. This CDR3 reads CASSFRDRASYEQYF. The CDR3 DNA is TGTGCCAGCAGCTTCCGGGACAGGGCCTCCTATGAACAGTACTTC.

The chain joins TRBV29-1 to TRBJ1-1, with D perhaps matching TRBD1 (5 bases). Looked up from germline, CDR1 is SQVTM and CDR2 is ANQGSEA. The V gene lost 4 bases and the J gene lost 4 bases, with 13 bases spanning the gap. There are 13 residues in the CDR3. In nucleotides, the CDR3 is TGCAGCGTTGTACACGGACACGGCACTGAAGCTTTCTTT. It is translated as CSVVHGHGTEAFF.

On this clonotype itself: One end of the junction varies from germline; a read error may be responsible. The gene calls are TRBV6-6 and TRBJ2-7, with D possibly being TRBD2 (6 bases). The CDR3 is 15 residues long. Germline V lookup: CDR1 MNHNY, CDR2 SVGAGI (reference sequence). The CDR3 DNA reads as TGTGCCAGCAGTTACCTCCCCCCAGGCGGGGCCGAGCAGTCCTTC. It yields the protein CASSYLPPGGAEQSF.

Worth noting for this clonotype: In this CDR3 the conserved last residue, phenylalanine or tryptophan, is missing, so a read error is likely. The DNA is omitted, as the CDR3 cannot be located on it reliably, and the CDR3 follows TCRdb's listing. This sequence joins TRBV7-8 and TRBJ2-2; the D segment call TRBD1 is taken from the table without a DNA check. Germline V CDR1 and CDR2: SGHVS, FQNEAQ. From its first to its last residue, the CDR3 has 14 amino acids. The CDR3: CASSPRGPPGELSL.